One and the same sample provided the 11 T cell receptor beta chains below, sequenced in a study of blood T cell repertoires in COVID-19. TCRdb's copy holds only in-frame clones and misses some; the assay was immunoSEQ multiplex PCR. The table shows over 300,000 clones, with 70% to 90% occurring only once. Sequences were obtained from PBMCs or T cells enriched from blood (not recorded which). These receptors were collected from a young woman who had recovered from COVID-19.

Written as DNA, the CDR3 is TGCGCCAGCAGCTTGGACACATTCTATGGCTACACCTTC. It translates to CASSLDTFYGYTF. The chain joins TRBV5-1 to TRBJ1-2, with D hard to call. Germline lookup yields CDR1 SGHRS and CDR2 YFSETQ. V shed 0 bases and J shed 4 bases, with 7 bases lying between them. The CDR3 loop spans 13 amino acids.

The genes are TRBV2 and TRBJ2-7; 7 nucleotides match TRBD1. The CDR3 has 14 residues. The J segment lost 2 bases and the V segment lost 4 bases, leaving 5 bases of the junction unmatched. Per the germline V gene, CDR1 is SNHLY and CDR2 is FYNNEI. Written as DNA, the CDR3 is TGTGCCAGCAGTGCCCACAGGGGCGCCTACGAGCAGTACTTC. Its protein product is CASSAHRGAYEQYF.

The gene calls are TRBV7-2 and TRBJ1-2; D is perhaps TRBD1 (5 bases). This CDR3 spans 15 amino acids. Germline V gene data show CDR1 as SGHTA and CDR2 as FQGNSA. The germline V and J ends were trimmed by 1 base and 6 bases, with 15 bases remaining between them. For the CDR3, the DNA is TGTGCCAGCAGCTTAGAGGGACTGGGGGATAATGGCTACACCTTC. As protein: CASSLEGLGDNGYTF.

The chain joins TRBV12-3 or TRBV12-4 to TRBJ1-3; TRBD1 matches at 7 bases. V lost 6 bases and J lost 3; bases outside the gene matches: 2. CDR3 length equals 13 residues. The CDR3 here is CASRTGIGNTIYF. In DNA form, the CDR3 reads TGTGCCAGCAGGACAGGGATTGGAAACACCATATATTTT.

The chain joins TRBV27 to TRBJ1-3; D is perhaps TRBD1 (5 bases). CDR3 length equals 14 residues. CDR1 MNHEY and CDR2 SMNVEV come from the germline V gene (reference sequence). The V gene lost 6 bases and the J gene lost 5 bases, with 14 bases spanning the gap. The CDR3 sequence: CASSQGLGRNTIYF. DNA for the CDR3: TGTGCCAGCAGCCAGGGTCTCGGGCGAAACACCATATATTTT.

V gene TRBV2 combines with J gene TRBJ1-5; D remains unclear. The V gene lost 1 base and the J gene lost 4 bases, with 8 bases spanning the gap. This CDR3 spans 14 amino acids. The germline V gene encodes CDR1 SNHLY and CDR2 FYNNEI. CDR3 coding DNA: TGTGCCAGCAGTGAAGTGGCCCTTAATCAGCCCCAGCATTTT. This sequence encodes CASSEVALNQPQHF. Combining the CDR3 with reference TRBV2 and TRBJ1-5 gives the whole variable domain EPEVTQTPSHQVTQMGQEVILRCVPISNHLYFYWYRQILGQKVEFLVSFYNNEISEKSEIFDDQFSVERPDGSNFTLKIRSTKLEDSAMYFCASSEVALNQPQHFGDGTRLSIL.

The rearrangement joins TRBV30 to TRBJ1-2; D is unclear. CDR1 is GTSNPN, CDR2 SVGIG, per germline (reference sequence). Trimming stripped 4 bases from V and 1 base from J, with 16 bases between. The CDR3 is 15 amino acids. The CDR3: CAWTQWAGVNYGYTF. CDR3 DNA: TGTGCCTGGACGCAATGGGCAGGCGTTAACTATGGCTACACCTTC.

The V and J genes are TRBV2 and TRBJ2-3; D remains unclear. Germline V CDR1 and CDR2: SNHLY, FYNNEI. V dropped 0 bases and J dropped 6 bases, with 4 bases sitting between them. CDR3 length: 12 residues. The CDR3 reads CASSEAGDTQYF. The CDR3 DNA reads TGTGCCAGCAGTGAAGCGGGCGATACGCAGTATTTT.

This chain links TRBV9 with TRBJ1-1; 8 positions agree with TRBD1. There are 15 residues in the CDR3. CDR1 and CDR2 from the germline V gene are SGDLS and YYNGEE. V dropped 4 bases and J dropped 7; count of bases not matched to a gene: 12. DNA for the CDR3: TGTGCCAGCAGCAAAACCGGGACAGGAGAAAGTGAAGCTTTCTTT. Protein: CASSKTGTGESEAFF.

The chain is built from TRBV25-1 and TRBJ2-1; TRBD2 matches at 10 bases. The CDR3 has 15 residues. CDR1 and CDR2 (germline): MGHDK, SYGVNS. V lost 8 bases to trimming and J lost 1 base; unmatched junction nucleotides: 5. CDR3 bases: TGTGCCAGCGGGAAGACTAGCGGGTCCTACAATGAGCAGTTCTTC. This translates into CASGKTSGSYNEQFF.

V usage is TRBV5-1 and J usage is TRBJ1-4; D is perhaps TRBD1 (6 bases). V gave up 2 bases and J gave up 0 bases, with 17 bases separating them. The CDR3 totals 18 residues. Germline-derived CDR1 and CDR2 are SGHRS and YFSETQ. CDR3 sequence (DNA): TGCGCCAGCAGCTTAAATCCGCAGGGGCAGGCAACTAATGAAAAACTGTTTTTT. Its protein is CASSLNPQGQATNEKLFF.